The 30 T cell receptor beta chains reported below all come from one sample, sequenced in a study of neurological immune-mediated disorders (dated by TCRdb to between 2019 and 2020). Preparation of the library involved 5' RACE. Instrument on record: Illumina HiSeq 2500. TCRdb took the public reads, trimmed them with fastp at Q25, ran MiXCR for clone calling and kept in-frame beta chains. Rows are unified per CDR3 protein, each entry keeping the most common DNA and genes. A total of some 19,000 distinct CDR3 sequences appear in this sample, roughly 15% of them only once. Together, the top ten hold about 15% of the sample. The sample was PBMCs. The origin of the receptors is a female donor with HTLV-1-associated myelopathy (HAM/TSP).

Many counts were recorded for this clonotype. This chain uses TRBV5-1 with TRBJ2-1, with 9 nucleotides matching TRBD2. The CDR3 extends over 13 amino acids. The germline V gene has CDR1 SGHRS and CDR2 YFSETQ. The trim removed 9 bases at V and 3 bases at J, leaving 4 bases unmatched. The CDR3 loop is CATSSGNYNEQFF. DNA of the CDR3: TGCGCCACCTCTAGCGGGAACTACAATGAGCAGTTCTTC. Filled out from reference TRBV5-1 and TRBJ2-1, the complete variable domain reads KAGVTQTPRYLIKTRGQQVTLSCSPISGHRSVSWYQQTPGQGLQFLFEYFSETQRNKGNFPGRFSGRQFSNSRSEMNVSTLELGDSALYLCATSSGNYNEQFFGPGTRLTVL.

The sample holds many counts of this clonotype. This sequence joins TRBV30 and TRBJ2-7, with TRBD1 identical over 12 bases. Germline V gene data show CDR1 as GTSNPN and CDR2 as SVGIG (reference sequence). Trimming cost V 0 bases and J 1 base; bases outside gene matches: 10. The CDR3 contains 18 residues. CDR3 amino acids: CAWSVPGQGATISYEQYF. The CDR3 coding sequence is TGTGCCTGGAGTGTACCGGGACAGGGGGCGACTATATCCTACGAGCAGTACTTC.

This clonotype was seen only a few times. The chain uses TRBV6-5 and TRBJ2-1; 8 nucleotides match TRBD2. Germline V gives CDR1 MNHEY, CDR2 SVGAGI. V was clipped by 6 bases and J by 8 bases; unmatched bases: 9. This CDR3 is built from 14 residues. The CDR3 nucleotides read TGTGCCAGCAGCCCCGGGACTAGAGGGGATGAGCAGTTCTTC. Its protein product is CASSPGTRGDEQFF.

This clonotype was observed at least ten times. In DNA, the CDR3 is TGTGCCAGCAACCGAGACCAAGAGACCCAGTACTTC. This translates into CASNRDQETQYF. The chain employs TRBV2 and TRBJ2-5; D unresolved. CDR1 is SNHLY and CDR2 is FYNNEI in the germline V gene. The CDR3 is 12 amino acids. V lost 7 bases and J 0 bases, leaving 6 bases between the germline ends.

This clonotype came up many times. The chain couples TRBV28 to TRBJ1-1; 11 nucleotides line up with TRBD1. The V gene's germline CDR1 is MDHEN and CDR2 SYDVKM. With 6 bases clipped from V and 1 base from J, the junction kept 1 base outside the gene matches. This CDR3 is 14 amino acids long. CDR3 coding DNA: TGTGCCAGCAGGGGGACAGGGGGGAACACTGAAGCTTTCTTT. This gives the protein CASRGTGGNTEAFF.

This clonotype was counted at least ten times. The chain joins TRBV27 to TRBJ2-5; 9 bases are shared with TRBD1. The CDR3 is made up of 13 amino acids. From germline, CDR1 is MNHEY and CDR2 SMNVEV (reference sequence). V shed 2 bases, J shed 5 bases, and the junction held 0 bases outside the gene matches. The CDR3 sequence is CASSLGQGETQYF. CDR3 bases: TGTGCCAGCAGTTTAGGACAGGGGGAGACCCAGTACTTC.

This clonotype was counted many times. The V and J genes are TRBV12-3 or TRBV12-4 and TRBJ2-7; TRBD1 or TRBD2 may be the D gene (5 bases each). The CDR3 consists of 14 residues. V was clipped by 3 bases and J by 0 bases, with 9 bases between them. Written as DNA, the CDR3 is TGTGCCAGCAGTTTGGGGGAGAGCTCCTACGAGCAGTACTTC. Its protein product is CASSLGESSYEQYF.

This clonotype has ten or more counts. The rearrangement joins TRBV7-2 to TRBJ2-1; D call uncertain. V was clipped by 2 bases and J by 3 bases, with 2 bases between them. This CDR3 contains 12 residues. Germline V gene lookup returns CDR1 SGHTA and CDR2 FQGNSA. CDR3 coding DNA: TGTGCCAGCAGCTTACGCTACAATGAGCAGTTCTTC. Translated, it gives CASSLRYNEQFF.

This clonotype showed up many times. V gene TRBV20-1 combines with J gene TRBJ2-1, with D perhaps matching TRBD1 or TRBD2 (5 bases each). V dropped 3 bases and J dropped 7 bases, with 10 bases sitting between them. The CDR3 spans 12 residues. Germline V CDR1 and CDR2: DFQATT, SNEGSKA (reference sequence). The CDR3 spells CSASGTVNEQFF. Written as DNA, the CDR3 is TGCAGTGCTAGCGGGACGGTAAATGAGCAGTTCTTC.

This clonotype was detected ten times or more. The chain combines TRBV27 with TRBJ2-1, with D maybe TRBD1 (6 bases). V was cut by 4 bases and J by 4 bases, with 11 bases left in between. Germline CDR1 and CDR2: MNHEY and SMNVEV (reference sequence). The CDR3 extends over 14 amino acids. DNA for the CDR3: TGTGCCAGCAGTTCCGGGACATCATACAATGAGCAGTTCTTC. This codes for CASSSGTSYNEQFF.

Many counts were recorded for this clonotype. CDR3: CSVDAGGRSDTQYF. In DNA, the CDR3 is TGCAGCGTTGACGCGGGAGGGCGTAGCGATACGCAGTATTTT. The rearrangement joins TRBV29-1 to TRBJ2-3; 9 nucleotides agree with TRBD2. The CDR3 runs 14 residues. V was pared by 3 bases and J by 6 bases, with 7 bases of the junction left unmatched. In germline, CDR1 is SQVTM, CDR2 ANQGSEA.

This clonotype is medium-sized by share. V gene TRBV20-1 combines with J gene TRBJ1-2; D gene uncertain. Germline lookup yields CDR1 DFQATT and CDR2 SNEGSKA (reference sequence). This CDR3 is 12 amino acids long. Between the trimmed V and J ends, which lost 3 bases and 5 bases, there was a span of 10 bases. The CDR3 loop reads CSASKAEYGYTF. The CDR3, as DNA: TGCAGTGCTAGTAAGGCAGAATATGGCTACACCTTC.

This clonotype showed up many times. The chain joins TRBV20-1 to TRBJ1-2; TRBD1 aligns across 7 bases. The CDR3 is made up of 11 amino acids. Germline V gene lookup returns CDR1 DFQATT and CDR2 SNEGSKA (reference sequence). With 6 bases clipped from V and 4 bases from J, the junction kept 2 bases outside the gene matches. The CDR3 sequence is CSARTGYGYTF. CDR3 coding DNA: TGCAGTGCAAGGACAGGCTATGGCTACACCTTC.

This clonotype occurred many times. CDR3 sequence (DNA): TGCAGCGTTGTCCCCCCGGCGGGGCTGGGATACAATGAGCAGTTCTTC. Its protein is CSVVPPAGLGYNEQFF. The V call is TRBV29-1, the J call TRBJ2-1; weak D call: TRBD2 (6 bases). Looked up from germline, CDR1 is SQVTM and CDR2 is ANQGSEA. The CDR3 runs 16 residues. V was cut by 4 bases and J by 4 bases, with 20 bases left in between.

This clonotype was seen ten or more times. The chain is built from TRBV7-9 and TRBJ2-7; 10 bases are a match to TRBD1. This CDR3 region has 16 residues. Looked up from germline, CDR1 is SEHNR and CDR2 is FQNEAQ (reference sequence). Trimming took 2 bases from V and 5 from J; bases not matched to a gene: 9. CDR3 sequence reads: CASSLSFRTGGNEQYF. The CDR3 nucleotides read TGTGCCAGCAGCTTAAGTTTCCGGACAGGGGGAAACGAGCAGTACTTC.

This clonotype has ten or more counts. The chain recombines TRBV7-9 with TRBJ1-3, with 7 bases identical to TRBD1. The V segment lost 6 bases and the J segment 3 bases; nucleotides outside the gene matches: 5. The germline CDR1 and CDR2 sequences are SEHNR and FQNEAQ (reference sequence). The CDR3 sequence is 14 residues long. As DNA, the CDR3 is TGTGCCAGCAGGACAGGGTCGGGTGGAAACACCATATATTTT. It encodes CASRTGSGGNTIYF.

The sample holds many counts of this clonotype. This chain links TRBV7-2 with TRBJ2-4; 7 bases are shared with TRBD2. The trim removed 1 base at V and 1 base at J, leaving 13 bases unmatched. CDR3 length: 19 amino acids. CDR1 is SGHTA, CDR2 FQGNSA, per germline. This CDR3 is CASSLGYDSWGGAKNIQYF. CDR3 DNA sequence: TGTGCCAGCAGCTTAGGATACGACTCCTGGGGGGGGGCCAAAAACATTCAGTACTTC.

There are many counts of this clonotype. V gene TRBV15 combines with J gene TRBJ2-7; no clear D. Trimming pared 4 bases from V and 0 bases from J, leaving 13 bases between. CDR1 and CDR2 from the germline V gene are LNHNV and YYDKDF (reference sequence). The CDR3 length is 15 residues. The CDR3 region is CATSMPGGSSYEQYF. In DNA form, the CDR3 reads TGTGCCACCAGCATGCCGGGCGGAAGCTCCTACGAGCAGTACTTC.

This clonotype is categorized as medium-sized. The gene calls are TRBV4-1 and TRBJ2-5; 10 bases align to TRBD2. The CDR3 contains 14 residues. Per germline, CDR1 MGHRA and CDR2 YSYEKL. V was clipped by 5 bases and J by 3 bases; unmatched bases: 3. As DNA, the CDR3 is TGCGCCAGCAGCTCGCTAGCGGGAGAAGAGACCCAGTACTTC. As protein: CASSSLAGEETQYF.

This clonotype is labeled medium-sized. The V and J genes are TRBV27 and TRBJ2-7; D is possibly TRBD1 (5 bases). This CDR3 is 14 amino acids long. V was trimmed by 2 bases and J by 0 bases, leaving 8 bases between them. CDR1 and CDR2 from the germline V gene are MNHEY and SMNVEV (reference sequence). In DNA form, the CDR3 reads TGTGCCAGCAGTTTACAGGGAAGCTCCTACGAGCAGTACTTC. Translating gives CASSLQGSSYEQYF.

This clonotype was seen at least ten times. V usage is TRBV20-1 and J usage is TRBJ2-3, with D perhaps assigned TRBD1 or TRBD2 (6 bases each). V was clipped by 6 bases and J by 2 bases, with 12 bases between them. CDR1 and CDR2 (germline): DFQATT, SNEGSKA (reference sequence). This CDR3 contains 13 residues. This chain's CDR3 is CSAEGGTTDTQYF. In nucleotides, the CDR3 is TGCAGTGCCGAGGGGGGAACCACAGATACGCAGTATTTT.

This clonotype was recorded at least ten times. The chain employs TRBV5-1 and TRBJ2-7; possible D gene TRBD1, 6 bases. Germline V gene data show CDR1 as SGHRS and CDR2 as YFSETQ. The CDR3 contains 13 residues. The germline V and J ends were trimmed by 4 bases and 5 bases, with 13 bases remaining between them. CDR3: CASSPENRDEQYF. The CDR3 bases are TGCGCCAGCAGCCCCGAGAACAGGGACGAGCAGTACTTC.

By frequency in the sample, this clonotype is medium-sized. The chain is built from TRBV12-3 or TRBV12-4 and TRBJ1-1; TRBD1 agrees at 7 bases. This CDR3 is built from 15 residues. J gave up 4 bases and V 5 bases, and 10 bases lay outside the gene matches. CDR3: CASSPQGVGVTEAFF. CDR3 DNA sequence: TGTGCCAGCAGTCCCCAGGGGGTAGGGGTCACTGAAGCTTTCTTT.

This chain links TRBV20-1 with TRBJ2-1, with D perhaps matching TRBD2 (5 bases). The CDR3 sequence is 15 residues long. V lost 6 bases and J lost 0, with 15 bases in between. Looked up from germline, CDR1 is DFQATT and CDR2 is SNEGSKA (reference sequence). The DNA for the CDR3 is TGCAGTGCCCTCGGGTCGGGGAGCTCCTACAATGAGCAGTTCTTC. This gives the protein CSALGSGSSYNEQFF.

This clonotype has at least ten counts. This sequence joins TRBV20-1 and TRBJ2-5; 8 bases are shared with TRBD1. The CDR3 loop spans 13 amino acids. J lost 5 bases, V lost 5 bases, and 7 bases had no gene match. CDR1 and CDR2 from the germline V gene are DFQATT and SNEGSKA (reference sequence). CDR3 amino acids: CSADQTGVETQYF. The CDR3 nucleotides are TGCAGTGCTGACCAGACAGGGGTTGAGACCCAGTACTTC.

In its sample, this clonotype was seen many times. This CDR3 reads CASSLVRGSTGELFF. CDR3 DNA: TGTGCCAGCAGCTTAGTTCGGGGTTCAACCGGGGAGCTGTTTTTT. The chain links TRBV7-2 to TRBJ2-2, with D possibly being TRBD2 (5 bases). Trimming took 1 base from V and 5 from J, leaving 11 bases between them. CDR1 is SGHTA, CDR2 FQGNSA, per germline. This CDR3 is built from 15 residues.

This clonotype has at least ten counts. The CDR3 loop reads CASTRMAYNEQFF. As DNA, the CDR3 is TGTGCCAGCACCAGAATGGCCTACAATGAGCAGTTCTTC. This rearrangement joins TRBV2 to TRBJ2-1; D remains ambiguous. Germline V gives CDR1 SNHLY, CDR2 FYNNEI. V dropped 7 bases and J dropped 2 bases, with 9 bases sitting between them. The CDR3 sequence is 13 residues long.

This clonotype was recorded at least ten times. The V gene is TRBV18, the J gene TRBJ1-1; D may be TRBD1 (6 bases). V was shortened by 3 bases and J by 0 bases, with 17 bases between the two germline ends. The germline CDR1 and CDR2 sequences are KGHSH and LQKENI. The CDR3 loop spans 17 amino acids. The CDR3 loop reads CASSPQGLLTLNTEAFF. Written as DNA, the CDR3 is TGTGCCAGCTCACCCCAGGGGCTCCTAACTTTGAACACTGAAGCTTTCTTT.

A word on this clonotype: One base away lies a much larger clone, so this may be a sequencing read error. V is TRBV7-9 and J is TRBJ2-1; no clear D gene. V was cut by 10 bases and J by 10 bases, with 17 bases left in between. CDR3 length: 12 amino acids. Germline assignment: CDR1 SEHNR and CDR2 FQNEAQ (reference sequence). The CDR3 region is CAILLSGGEQFF. The CDR3 DNA reads as TGTGCCATTCTACTATCCGGCGGAGAGCAGTTCTTC.

This clonotype has ten or more counts. The chain couples TRBV10-3 to TRBJ2-1; D is possibly TRBD2 (6 bases). Germline V gene lookup returns CDR1 ENHRY and CDR2 SYGVKD. The CDR3 consists of 15 residues. Trimming cost V 4 bases and J 6 bases, with 16 bases left between them. The CDR3 DNA reads TGTGCCATCAGTGTGAGGGACGGGGGTGGCAATGAGCAGTTCTTC. It encodes CAISVRDGGGNEQFF.